These 7 T cell receptor beta chains originate from one sample sequenced in a study of T cell responses to AZD1222 COVID-19 vaccine. Sequenced by immunoSEQ multiplex PCR; TCRdb stores in-frame clones only, minus some. In the table there are roughly 110,000 clones, around nine tenths of which are singletons. The specimen was peripheral blood, collected 28 days after the second AZD1222 dose. The receptors were sampled from an adult who received the AZD1222 COVID-19 vaccine.

V and J are TRBV9 and TRBJ1-3, with D perhaps TRBD1 (5 bases). Germline V CDR1 and CDR2: SGDLS, YYNGEE. V lost 3 bases and J lost 0, with 10 bases in between. There are 15 residues in the CDR3. Here the CDR3 DNA reads TGTGCCAGCAGCGCCATGGGGGGCTCTGGAAACACCATATATTTT. This translates into CASSAMGGSGNTIYF. The full variable domain, rest sourced from reference TRBV9 and TRBJ1-3, is DSGVTQTPKHLITATGQRVTLRCSPRSGDLSVYWYQQSLDQGLQFLIQYYNGEERAKGNILERFSAQQFPDLHSELNLSSLELGDSALYFCASSAMGGSGNTIYFGEGSWLTVV.

The rearrangement joins TRBV19 to TRBJ1-5; D gene ambiguous. The V and J ends lost 7 bases and 5 bases respectively, with 9 bases between them. Germline CDR1 is LNHDA and CDR2 is SQIVND (reference sequence). CDR3 length: 12 residues. The CDR3 nucleotides are TGTGCCAGTACTGACTTGTATCAGCCCCAGCATTTT. Translated: CASTDLYQPQHF.

The V gene is TRBV6-1, the J gene TRBJ1-6, with D hard to call. The CDR3 covers 16 residues. In germline, CDR1 is MNHNS, CDR2 SASEGT. The V end was cut by 1 base, the J end by 2 bases, with 9 bases between. The CDR3 here is CASSEDWIAYNSPLHF. The CDR3 DNA follows: TGTGCCAGCAGTGAAGACTGGATCGCCTATAATTCACCCCTCCACTTT.

The chain has TRBV4-3 and TRBJ2-7; 16 positions agree with TRBD2. This CDR3 comprises 15 residues. V was clipped by 3 bases and J by 6 bases; unmatched bases: 2. The germline gives CDR1 LGHNA, CDR2 YSLEER. CDR3: CASSQGTSGRVEQYF. CDR3 nucleotide sequence: TGCGCCAGCAGCCAGGGGACTAGCGGGAGGGTCGAGCAGTACTTC.

In its sample, this clone was seen once. This chain uses TRBV19 with TRBJ2-7; D gene uncertain. The V end was cut by 0 bases, the J end by 0 bases, with 9 bases between. Germline CDR1 and CDR2: LNHDA and SQIVND (reference sequence). This CDR3 is 15 amino acids long. The CDR3 bases are TGTGCCAGTAGTATAGATCTGGGGTACTCCTACGAGCAGTACTTC. Protein product: CASSIDLGYSYEQYF. The entire variable domain, with the rest obtained from reference TRBV19 and TRBJ2-7, is as follows: DGGITQSPKYLFRKEGQNVTLSCEQNLNHDAMYWYRQDPGQGLRLIYYSQIVNDFQKGDIAEGYSVSREKKESFPLTVTSAQKNPTAFYLCASSIDLGYSYEQYFGPGTRLTVT.

The genes are TRBV11-2 and TRBJ2-2, with D tentatively TRBD2 (6 bases). There are 15 residues in the CDR3. From germline, CDR1 is SGHAT and CDR2 FQNNGV. Trimming took off 0 bases at V and 3 bases at J, with 8 bases between the two ends. This CDR3 reads CASSLEAGYTGELFF. The CDR3 nucleotides are TGTGCCAGCAGCTTAGAGGCGGGGTACACCGGGGAGCTGTTTTTT.

The chain links TRBV6-5 to TRBJ1-5; 9 positions agree with TRBD1. The CDR3 consists of 14 residues. Germline values: CDR1 MNHEY, CDR2 SVGAGI. The V segment lost 6 bases and the J segment 4 bases; nucleotides outside the gene matches: 4. This CDR3 reads CASRGTGTNQPQHF. The CDR3 DNA sequence: TGTGCCAGCAGGGGGACAGGGACAAATCAGCCCCAGCATTTT.